A selection of T cell receptor beta chains follows, all from one sample in a study of T-cell memory formation after mild COVID-19. Each CDR3 protein gets one entry after TCRdb re-called the 5' RACE reads with MiXCR. The sample yields about 350,000 distinct CDR3 sequences, roughly an eighth seen once. The specimen was PBMCs or a T cell subset sorted from them (not recorded which). These receptors all stem from a man younger than 35 who had mild COVID-19 (a few samples of this study predate the infection). Cell type and time point are not known. CDR3s include the opening cysteine and the closing phenylalanine or tryptophan. Each record gives: clone size, J gene, V gene, D gene, CDR3 DNA, CDR3 protein. A D gene is named only where the DNA matches it firmly. Clone size is not always given. Where it is, it says once, few, many or a class for expanded clones.

NA	TRBJ2-7	TRBV6-5	TRBD2	TGTGCCAGCAGTTACTCGACTAGCGGGAGGCAGTACTTC	CASSYSTSGRQYF
few	TRBJ2-3	TRBV5-6	TRBD1	TGTGCCAGCAGCCGGGACAGCCCGGATACGCAGTATTTT	CASSRDSPDTQYF
few	TRBJ1-3	TRBV12-3/TRBV12-4	NA	TGTGCCAGCAGTTTAACCGCCGACAACACCATATATTTT	CASSLTADNTIYF
NA	TRBJ2-7	TRBV2	NA	TGTGCCAGCGGACAGACCTACGAGTGGCAGTACTTC	CASGQTYEWQYF
NA	TRBJ1-5	TRBV29-1	TRBD1	TGCAGCGTCCGAATTTCCGGGACAGGGACTCAGCCCCAGCATTTT	CSVRISGTGTQPQHF
NA	TRBJ2-5	TRBV7-2	TRBD2	TGTGCCAGCAGCCGGGGGGGAGGGGCAGAGACCCAGTACTTC	CASSRGGGAETQYF
few	TRBJ1-4	TRBV15	TRBD1	TGTGCCACGAAGGGGACAGGGAGCGAAAAACTGTTTTTT	CATKGTGSEKLFF
NA	TRBJ2-1	TRBV5-6	TRBD1	TGTGCCAGCAGGACAGGGTTCTACAATGAGCAGTTCTTC	CASRTGFYNEQFF
few	TRBJ2-3	TRBV6-2/TRBV6-3	TRBD1	TGTGCCAGCAGTTACCCCTCCGGGACAGGGAGCACAGATACGCAGTATTTT	CASSYPSGTGSTDTQYF
NA	TRBJ1-2	TRBV4-3	NA	TGCGCCAGCAGCCAGGATGGGCGGCAGACAGCGTATGGCTACACCTTC	CASSQDGRQTAYGYTF
many	TRBJ2-7	TRBV19	NA	TGTGCCAGTACCCCTGGTTTCGGCGGAGGCAACGAGCAGTACTTC	CASTPGFGGGNEQYF
NA	TRBJ1-5	TRBV6-2/TRBV6-3	NA	TGTGCCAGCAGTTACTGGAGCCATCAGCCCCAGCATTTT	CASSYWSHQPQHF
few	TRBJ2-7	TRBV4-3	NA	TGCGCCAGCAGCCAAGATCGGGCCTTGTACGAGCAGTACTTC	CASSQDRALYEQYF
few	TRBJ2-5	TRBV29-1	TRBD2	TGCAGCGTTCGGGGAGGGGAGACCCAGTACTTC	CSVRGGETQYF
many	TRBJ2-4	TRBV12-3/TRBV12-4	NA	TGTGCCAGCAGTTTAGACCCGGGGCAAGGGAACATTCAGTACTTC	CASSLDPGQGNIQYF
NA	TRBJ2-1	TRBV9	NA	TGTGCCAGCAGCGTCGGACAAAACGTTATGGAGCAGTTCTTC	CASSVGQNVMEQFF
many	TRBJ2-1	TRBV9	TRBD2	TGTGCCAGCAGCGTAGCCGGGACTAGCTATGAGCAGTTCTTC	CASSVAGTSYEQFF
NA	TRBJ1-2	TRBV5-1	TRBD1	TGCGCCAGCACCTCACAGGGGGCGTCGAATGGCTACACCTTC	CASTSQGASNGYTF
few	TRBJ1-2	TRBV7-2	TRBD1	TGTGCCAGCAGCACCCCCGGAGGAGGGACAGGGCCCTATGGCTACACCTTC	CASSTPGGGTGPYGYTF
many	TRBJ2-2	TRBV7-6	NA	TGTGCCAGCAGCGGAGACGGGCCCGGGGAGCTGTTTTTT	CASSGDGPGELFF
few	TRBJ2-5	TRBV6-6	NA	TGTGCCAGCAGTTACGGGCTGGGGGAGACCCAGTACTTC	CASSYGLGETQYF
few	TRBJ2-2	TRBV5-1	NA	TGCGCCAGCAGCTTGGCATCAGGGGGGAATACCGGGGAGCTGTTTTTT	CASSLASGGNTGELFF
NA	TRBJ2-7	TRBV20-1	TRBD2	TGCAGTGCCCGGGGGGACTCCCTCCACTACGAGCAGTACTTC	CSARGDSLHYEQYF
few	TRBJ1-1	TRBV6-2/TRBV6-3	TRBD1	TGTGCCAGCAGGGCGGGACAGGTGAACACTGAAGCTTTCTTT	CASRAGQVNTEAFF
few	TRBJ2-4	TRBV7-3	NA	TGTGCCAGCAGCCCACTTGGGGGTGTTAAGTACTTC	CASSPLGGVKYF
NA	TRBJ2-7	TRBV12-3/TRBV12-4	NA	TGTGCCAGCAGTCGGGCCCGGGTTTTCCCCTACGAGCAGTACTTC	CASSRARVFPYEQYF
few	TRBJ1-1	TRBV12-3/TRBV12-4	TRBD1	TGTGCCAGCAGCCCCGAACACAGGGGGAACACTGAAGCTTTCTTT	CASSPEHRGNTEAFF
few	TRBJ2-3	TRBV7-6	NA	TGTGCCAGCAGCTTTTCCCGCACAGATACGCAGTATTTT	CASSFSRTDTQYF
NA	TRBJ2-5	TRBV7-3	TRBD2	TGTGCCAGCAGCTTAAGCGGGGGGGGCACCTTTAAAGAGACCCAGTACTTC	CASSLSGGGTFKETQYF
few	TRBJ1-3	TRBV4-1	NA	TGCGCCAGCAGCCAAGATCCTGGACGGGACACCATATATTTT	CASSQDPGRDTIYF
many	TRBJ2-2	TRBV4-1	NA	TGCGCCAGCAGCCGTGAAGGGCTCAACACCGGGGAGCTGTTTTTT	CASSREGLNTGELFF
NA	TRBJ1-1	TRBV28	NA	TGTGCCAGCATCTCTGGGGTCACTGAAGCTTTCTTT	CASISGVTEAFF
many	TRBJ1-2	TRBV5-1	NA	TGCGCCAGCAGCTTGCTATCGGTTTCTGGTGGCTACACCTTC	CASSLLSVSGGYTF
NA	TRBJ1-1	TRBV7-9	TRBD1	TGTGCCAGCAGCTTCCGATTACAGGGGGCAAGTACTGAAGCTTTCTTT	CASSFRLQGASTEAFF
NA	TRBJ1-3	TRBV29-1	NA	TGCAGCGTTGAGCCAAGAGCCGGAAACACCATATATTTT	CSVEPRAGNTIYF
NA	TRBJ2-1	TRBV7-6	TRBD2	TGTGCCAGCAGCCCCGGGACTAGCGGGGGCCTTAGCTCCTACAATGAGCAGTTCTTC	CASSPGTSGGLSSYNEQFF
few	TRBJ1-5	TRBV19	NA	TGTGCCAGTAGCCTCGATTCCGCCGGGGGAAAACAGCCCCAGCATTTT	CASSLDSAGGKQPQHF
few	TRBJ2-3	TRBV2	TRBD2	TGTGCCAGCAGTGAAGGCCAGCGGGGGGGCCTCGGGACAGATACGCAGTATTTT	CASSEGQRGGLGTDTQYF
NA	TRBJ1-5	TRBV24-1	NA	TGTGCCACCAGTGATGGAGGAGCCGGGATGATCAAGCCCCAGCATTTT	CATSDGGAGMIKPQHF